This T cell receptor beta chain came from a study of identical twins' blood T cells. Libraries were made from RNA as TCR cDNA, using a modified protocol. TCRdb reprocessed the 5' RACE reads via MiXCR and lists one record per CDR3 protein. Here the sample spans fewer than 450,000 distinct CDR3 sequences, about 28% being singletons. The TCR sequence derives from a woman between 18 and 49 years old in good health. The source material was PBMCs.

The CDR3 coding sequence is TGCAGCGTTGGTCCATTCTCGAACACCGGGGAGCTGTTTTTT. Its protein product is CSVGPFSNTGELFF. The chain uses TRBV29-1 and TRBJ2-2; D is undetermined. The V gene's germline CDR1 is SQVTM and CDR2 ANQGSEA. This CDR3 contains 14 residues. Trimming removed 4 bases at V and 0 bases at J, with 9 bases between.